The entry below gives a single TCR beta chain sequence along with its context. Its antigen remains unknown. TCRdb's table, derived via immunoSEQ multiplex PCR, lists solely in-frame clones and lacks some. The sample includes over 50,000 clones, 92% seen only once; the top ten take approximately 20%. The sample is drawn from a study of OX40 agonist ivuxolimab in advanced cancers. Study background: Patients were given ivuxolimab, an antibody that agonizes OX40 (CD134). Whole-study results and caveats: Expanded clones tended on average to be more numerous among CD8+ T cells than CD4+.

Germline V gene sequence: CDR1 SQVTM, CDR2 ANQGSEA. V was pared by 1 base and J by 6 bases, with 9 bases between. The CDR3 length is 12 residues. The source was CD4+ or CD8+ T cells sorted from blood, collected in a trial of the OX40 agonist ivuxolimab. This sequence joins TRBV29-1 and TRBJ1-2; D is ambiguous. The clonotype comes from an adult with an advanced solid tumor such as melanoma, head and neck, liver or kidney cancer. CDR3 in DNA: TGCAGCGTTGAAGTTGCGCCTGATGGCTACACCTTC. This translates into CSVEVAPDGYTF. The whole variable domain, remainder taken from reference TRBV29-1 and TRBJ1-2, is SAVISQKPSRDICQRGTSLTIQCQVDSQVTMMFWYRQQPGQSLTLIATANQGSEATYESGFVIDKFPISRPNLTFSTLTVSNMSPEDSSIYLCSVEVAPDGYTFGSGTRLTVV.